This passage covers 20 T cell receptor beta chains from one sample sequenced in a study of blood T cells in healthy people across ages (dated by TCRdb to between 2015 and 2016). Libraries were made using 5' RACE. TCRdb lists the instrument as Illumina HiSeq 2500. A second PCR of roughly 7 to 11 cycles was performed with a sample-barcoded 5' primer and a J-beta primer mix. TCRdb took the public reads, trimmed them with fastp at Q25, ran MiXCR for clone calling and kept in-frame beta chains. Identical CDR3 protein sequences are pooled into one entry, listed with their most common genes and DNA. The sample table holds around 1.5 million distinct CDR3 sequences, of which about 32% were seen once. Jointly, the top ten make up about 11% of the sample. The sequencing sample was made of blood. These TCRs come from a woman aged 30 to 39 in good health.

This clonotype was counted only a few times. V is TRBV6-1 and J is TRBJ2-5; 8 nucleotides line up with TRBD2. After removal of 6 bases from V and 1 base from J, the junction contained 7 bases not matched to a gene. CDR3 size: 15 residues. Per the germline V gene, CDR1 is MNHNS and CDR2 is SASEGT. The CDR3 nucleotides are TGTGCCAGCAGCGAACGGGGGGGACTCCAAGAGACCCAGTACTTC. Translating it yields CASSERGGLQETQYF.

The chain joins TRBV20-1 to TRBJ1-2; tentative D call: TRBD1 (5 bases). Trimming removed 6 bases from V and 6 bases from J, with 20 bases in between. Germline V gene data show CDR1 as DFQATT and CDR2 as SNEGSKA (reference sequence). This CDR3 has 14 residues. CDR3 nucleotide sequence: TGCAGTGCACCAGCCCGACAGATCCTCCATGGCTACACCTTC. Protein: CSAPARQILHGYTF.

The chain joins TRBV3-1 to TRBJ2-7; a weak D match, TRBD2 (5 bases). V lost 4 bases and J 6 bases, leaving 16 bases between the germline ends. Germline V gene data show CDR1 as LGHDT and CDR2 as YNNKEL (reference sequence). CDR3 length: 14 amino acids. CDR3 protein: CASSPTHKAGEQYF. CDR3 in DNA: TGTGCCAGCAGCCCGACTCACAAGGCGGGCGAGCAGTACTTC.

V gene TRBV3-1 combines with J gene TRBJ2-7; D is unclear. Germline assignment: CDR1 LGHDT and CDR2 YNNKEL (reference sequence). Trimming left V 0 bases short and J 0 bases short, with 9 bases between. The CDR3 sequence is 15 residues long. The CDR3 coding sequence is TGTGCCAGCAGCCAAGATCGAACTACCTCCTACGAGCAGTACTTC. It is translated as CASSQDRTTSYEQYF.

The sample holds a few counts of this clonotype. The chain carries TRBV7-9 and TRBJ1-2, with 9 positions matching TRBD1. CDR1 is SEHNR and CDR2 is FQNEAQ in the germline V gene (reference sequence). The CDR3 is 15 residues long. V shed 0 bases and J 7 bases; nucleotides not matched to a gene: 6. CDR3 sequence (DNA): TGTGCCAGCAGCTTAGCGGGGGACAGGGTGTCTGGCTACACCTTC. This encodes CASSLAGDRVSGYTF.

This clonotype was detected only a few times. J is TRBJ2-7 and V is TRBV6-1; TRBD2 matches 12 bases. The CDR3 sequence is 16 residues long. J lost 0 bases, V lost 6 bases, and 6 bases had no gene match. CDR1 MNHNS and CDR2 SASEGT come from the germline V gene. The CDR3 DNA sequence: TGTGCCAGCAGGCACGGGACTAGCGGGCCCTCCTACGAGCAGTACTTC. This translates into CASRHGTSGPSYEQYF.

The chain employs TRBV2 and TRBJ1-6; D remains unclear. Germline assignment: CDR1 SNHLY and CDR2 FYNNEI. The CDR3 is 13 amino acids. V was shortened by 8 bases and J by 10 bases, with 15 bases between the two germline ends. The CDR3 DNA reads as TGTGCCAGCTCGGGAGGGCTACCCTCACCCCTCCACTTT. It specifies CASSGGLPSPLHF.

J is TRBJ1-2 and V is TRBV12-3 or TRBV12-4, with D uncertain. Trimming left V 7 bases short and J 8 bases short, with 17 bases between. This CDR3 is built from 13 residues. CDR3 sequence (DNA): TGTGCCAGCACCCAAGAAGGACTGGGGGGCTACACCTTC. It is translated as CASTQEGLGGYTF.

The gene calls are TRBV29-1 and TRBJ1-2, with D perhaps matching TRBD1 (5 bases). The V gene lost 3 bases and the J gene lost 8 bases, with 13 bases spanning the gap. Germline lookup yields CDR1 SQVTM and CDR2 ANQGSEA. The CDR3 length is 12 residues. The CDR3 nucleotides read TGCAGCGTTGAGGGCAGGGAGAGAGGCTACACCTTC. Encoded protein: CSVEGRERGYTF.

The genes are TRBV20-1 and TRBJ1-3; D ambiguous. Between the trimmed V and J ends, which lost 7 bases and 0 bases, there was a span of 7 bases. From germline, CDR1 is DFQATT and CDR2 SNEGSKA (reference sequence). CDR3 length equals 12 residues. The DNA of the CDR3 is TGCAGTGTACGGAACTCTGGAAACACCATATATTTT. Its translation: CSVRNSGNTIYF.

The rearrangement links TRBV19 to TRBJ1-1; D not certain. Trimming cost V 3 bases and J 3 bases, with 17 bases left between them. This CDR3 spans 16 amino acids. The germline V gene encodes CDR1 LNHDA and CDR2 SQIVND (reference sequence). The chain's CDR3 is CASSIPAAGGDTEAFF. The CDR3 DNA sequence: TGTGCCAGTAGTATCCCGGCGGCAGGAGGCGACACTGAAGCTTTCTTT.

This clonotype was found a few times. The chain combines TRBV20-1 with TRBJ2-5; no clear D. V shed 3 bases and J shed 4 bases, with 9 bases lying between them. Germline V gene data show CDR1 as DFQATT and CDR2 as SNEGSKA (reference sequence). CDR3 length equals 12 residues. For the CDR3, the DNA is TGCAGTGCTAGCGCGTTTGGAGAGACCCAGTACTTC. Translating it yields CSASAFGETQYF.

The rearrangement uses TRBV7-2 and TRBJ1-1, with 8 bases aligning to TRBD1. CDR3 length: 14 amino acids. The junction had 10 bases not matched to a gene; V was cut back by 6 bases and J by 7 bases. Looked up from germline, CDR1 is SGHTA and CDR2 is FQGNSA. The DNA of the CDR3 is TGTGCCAGCAGTCTGGACAGGGCGGGGGATGAAGCTTTCTTT. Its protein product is CASSLDRAGDEAFF.

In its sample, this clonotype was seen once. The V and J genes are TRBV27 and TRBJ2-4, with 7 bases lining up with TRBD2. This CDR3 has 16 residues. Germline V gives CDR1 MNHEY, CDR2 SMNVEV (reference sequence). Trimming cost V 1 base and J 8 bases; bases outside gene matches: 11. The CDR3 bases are TGTGCCAGCAGTTTATACTCATCAGGACTAGGGGACATTCAGTACTTC. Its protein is CASSLYSSGLGDIQYF.

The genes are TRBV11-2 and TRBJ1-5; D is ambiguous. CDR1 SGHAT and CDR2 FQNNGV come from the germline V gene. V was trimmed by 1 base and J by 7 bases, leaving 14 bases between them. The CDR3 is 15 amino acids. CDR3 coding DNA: TGTGCCAGCAGCTTAGGGAGCGGGATCAACCAGCCCCAGCATTTT. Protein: CASSLGSGINQPQHF.

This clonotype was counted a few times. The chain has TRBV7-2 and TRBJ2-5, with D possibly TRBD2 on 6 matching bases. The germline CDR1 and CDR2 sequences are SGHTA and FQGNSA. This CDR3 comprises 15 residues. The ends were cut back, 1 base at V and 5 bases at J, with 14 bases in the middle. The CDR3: CASSLGSGSGETQYF. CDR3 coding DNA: TGTGCCAGCAGCTTAGGATCAGGGAGCGGGGAGACCCAGTACTTC. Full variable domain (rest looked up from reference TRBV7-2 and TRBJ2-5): GAGVSQSPSNKVTEKGKDVELRCDPISGHTALYWYRQSLGQGLEFLIYFQGNSAPDKSGLPSDRFSAERTGGSVSTLTIQRTQQEDSAVYLCASSLGSGSGETQYFGPGTRLLVL.

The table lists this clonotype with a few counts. Written as DNA, the CDR3 is TGCAGCGTTCTACTACCGACCGGAACCTCGAGAAGAGGCTACACCTTC. This sequence encodes CSVLLPTGTSRRGYTF. The V gene is TRBV29-1, the J gene TRBJ1-2, with D unclear. From germline, CDR1 is SQVTM and CDR2 ANQGSEA. The CDR3 loop spans 16 amino acids. The V end lost 5 bases, the J end lost 8 bases, and 27 bases lay between the germline ends.

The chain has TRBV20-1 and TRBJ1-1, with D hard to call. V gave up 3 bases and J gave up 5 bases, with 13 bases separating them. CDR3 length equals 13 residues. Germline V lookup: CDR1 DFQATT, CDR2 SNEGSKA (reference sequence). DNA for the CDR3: TGCAGTGCTAGTGAACATCTTCGAACTGAAGCTTTCTTT. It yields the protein CSASEHLRTEAFF.

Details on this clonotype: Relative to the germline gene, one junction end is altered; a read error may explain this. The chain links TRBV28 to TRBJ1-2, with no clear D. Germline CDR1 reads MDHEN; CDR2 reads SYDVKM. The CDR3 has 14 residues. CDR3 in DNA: TGTGCCTGCAGTTTACCCGCAGGCAACTATGGCTACACCTTC. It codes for CACSLPAGNYGYTF.

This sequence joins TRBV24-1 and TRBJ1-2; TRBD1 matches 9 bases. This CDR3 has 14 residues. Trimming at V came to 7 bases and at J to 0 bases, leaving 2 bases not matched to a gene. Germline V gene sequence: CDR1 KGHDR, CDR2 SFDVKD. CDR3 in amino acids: CATSGTGSNYGYTF. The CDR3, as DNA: TGTGCCACCAGCGGGACAGGGTCTAACTATGGCTACACCTTC.